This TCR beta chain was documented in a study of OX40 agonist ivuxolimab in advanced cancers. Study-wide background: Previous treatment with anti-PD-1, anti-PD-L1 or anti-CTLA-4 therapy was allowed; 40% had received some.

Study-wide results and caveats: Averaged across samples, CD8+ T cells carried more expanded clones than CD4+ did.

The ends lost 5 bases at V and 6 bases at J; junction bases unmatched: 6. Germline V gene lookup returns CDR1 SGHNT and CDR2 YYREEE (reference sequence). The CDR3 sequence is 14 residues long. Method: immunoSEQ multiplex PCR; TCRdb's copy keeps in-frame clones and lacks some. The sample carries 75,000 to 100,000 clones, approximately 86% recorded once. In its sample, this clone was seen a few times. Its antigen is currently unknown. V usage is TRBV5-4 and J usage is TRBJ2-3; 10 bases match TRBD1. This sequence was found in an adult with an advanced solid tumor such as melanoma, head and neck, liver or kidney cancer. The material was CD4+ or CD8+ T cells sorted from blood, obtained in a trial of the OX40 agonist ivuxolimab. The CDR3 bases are TGTGCCAGCAGGCCGACAGGGGGCAGGGATACGCAGTATTTT. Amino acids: CASRPTGGRDTQYF.